The rows below give T cell receptor beta chains drawn from one sample of a study of early T cells in non-severe SARS-CoV-2 infection. One entry per CDR3 protein, called by TCRdb with MiXCR from the 5' RACE reads. The sample consists of 65,000 to 75,000 distinct CDR3 sequences, approximately 10% of them appearing once. Sequenced sample: whole blood. The receptors come from an adult who was a healthcare worker with PCR-confirmed SARS-CoV-2 infection or an uninfected control (not recorded which). The CDR3 runs from the conserved cysteine through the conserved F or W. D genes are given only for firm matches. Clone size appears in some rows only: once, few, many, or a class for an expanded clone.

CDR3nt,CDR3aa,abundance,j_gene,v_gene,d_gene
TGTGCCAGCAGACAGGGACTCTGGGAGACCCAGTACTTC,CASRQGLWETQYF,few,TRBJ2-5,TRBV7-2,NA
TGTGCCAGCAGCCGGGACAGCTCCTATAATTCACCCCTCCACTTT,CASSRDSSYNSPLHF,few,TRBJ1-6,TRBV7-9,TRBD1
TGTGCCAGCATGGAGTGGCCTGACTACAATGAGCAGTTCTTC,CASMEWPDYNEQFF,NA,TRBJ2-1,TRBV6-1,NA
TGTGCCAGCAGCCAAGCCTACGAGCAGTACTTC,CASSQAYEQYF,many,TRBJ2-7,TRBV3-1,NA
TGTGCCAGCTCACCACCACAGGGGAGGTATGGCTACACCTTC,CASSPPQGRYGYTF,many,TRBJ1-2,TRBV18,TRBD1
TGTGCCAGCAGCTTAGCGTCAGGACAGCCCCAGCATTTT,CASSLASGQPQHF,NA,TRBJ1-5,TRBV7-6,NA
TGTGCCAGTAGTATAGGGGGCGGGAGCTCCTACGAGCAGTACTTC,CASSIGGGSSYEQYF,NA,TRBJ2-7,TRBV19,TRBD2
TGTGCCAGAGGGACAGGTAACTACGAGCAGTACTTC,CARGTGNYEQYF,NA,TRBJ2-7,TRBV2,TRBD1
TGTGCCAGCAGTAACAGGGGAACTAACTATGGCTACACCTTC,CASSNRGTNYGYTF,many,TRBJ1-2,TRBV12-3/TRBV12-4,TRBD1
TGTGCCAGCAGCCGGGACAGAATCCAAGAGACCCAGTACTTC,CASSRDRIQETQYF,many,TRBJ2-5,TRBV11-1,TRBD1
TGTGCCAGCAGTTCTGGGACTGATTCTCGGGAGCAGTACTTC,CASSSGTDSREQYF,NA,TRBJ2-7,TRBV6-5,NA
TGCAGCGTCGGGACCCAGTATGTAGCGACGCAGTATTTT,CSVGTQYVATQYF,NA,TRBJ2-3,TRBV29-1,NA
TGCGCCAGCAGCCAGCCTGGTATCCGGGATGGCTACACCTTC,CASSQPGIRDGYTF,NA,TRBJ1-2,TRBV4-1,NA
TGTGCCAGCAGCCCGCCGGAGCGAGGACAAGAGACCCAGTACTTC,CASSPPERGQETQYF,many,TRBJ2-5,TRBV3-1,NA
TGCGCCAGCAGTGGAACGGGGGCCAACGTCCTGACTTTC,CASSGTGANVLTF,few,TRBJ2-6,TRBV10-1,NA
TGTGCCAGCAGCCCCTCGGCCAGACCCACAGATACGCAGTATTTT,CASSPSARPTDTQYF,many,TRBJ2-3,TRBV6-5,NA
TGTGCCAGCAGTTACTCGGAAATAGGAGCTTTCTTT,CASSYSEIGAFF,many,TRBJ1-1,TRBV6-6,NA
TGTGCCAGCAGTTTTTACCCCTACGAGCAGTACTTC,CASSFYPYEQYF,many,TRBJ2-7,TRBV12-3/TRBV12-4,NA
TGTGCCAGCGCCGCCGGGACAGGGGGCGCGGAGCCCCAGCATTTT,CASAAGTGGAEPQHF,many,TRBJ1-5,TRBV18,TRBD1
TGTGCCAGCAGAAGGTGGAACACCATATATTTT,CASRRWNTIYF,many,TRBJ1-3,TRBV12-3/TRBV12-4,NA
TGTGCCAGTAGTATTCAACCGAATCAGCCCCAGCATTTT,CASSIQPNQPQHF,many,TRBJ1-5,TRBV19,NA
TGTGCCAGCAGCTTAGGGGCAGTAAACACTGAAGCTTTCTTT,CASSLGAVNTEAFF,once,TRBJ1-1,TRBV13,NA
TGTGCCACCAGTGATTTGACAGTCGGGCAGTTCTTC,CATSDLTVGQFF,many,TRBJ2-1,TRBV24-1,NA
TGTGCCACTAGGGACAGGCCCTATCATGAGCAGTTCTTC,CATRDRPYHEQFF,many,TRBJ2-1,TRBV19,TRBD1
TGTGCCAGCAGCCCAACATCTAGTTTATCGTACGAGCAGTACTTC,CASSPTSSLSYEQYF,NA,TRBJ2-7,TRBV9,NA
TGCGCCAGCAGCGACCGACAGGGCGTAACTAATGAAAAACTGTTTTTT,CASSDRQGVTNEKLFF,many,TRBJ1-4,TRBV5-1,TRBD1
TGCGCCAGCAGCTGGGACAGGGTGACTTCTGAAGCTTTCTTT,CASSWDRVTSEAFF,many,TRBJ1-1,TRBV5-1,TRBD1
TGTGCCAGCAGTACCCTATGGAGACGCCATCAAGAGACCCAGTACTTC,CASSTLWRRHQETQYF,many,TRBJ2-5,TRBV12-3/TRBV12-4,NA
TGTGCCAGCGCCCCACCCATTGGGAGAGAGACCCAGTACTTC,CASAPPIGRETQYF,few,TRBJ2-5,TRBV12-3/TRBV12-4,NA
TGTGCCAGCAGCTCCTACTATAGCTACGAGCAGTACTTC,CASSSYYSYEQYF,many,TRBJ2-7,TRBV7-2,NA
TGTGCCAGCAGTGAACCAGGGGCGGCGTACAATGAGCAGTTCTTC,CASSEPGAAYNEQFF,NA,TRBJ2-1,TRBV25-1,NA
TGTGCCACCAGCAGAGACGCCGGAGGGCCGGAGACCCAGTACTTC,CATSRDAGGPETQYF,many,TRBJ2-5,TRBV15,NA
TGTGCGATACAAGTCCCGACTGGAAACACCATATATTTT,CAIQVPTGNTIYF,once,TRBJ1-3,TRBV7-8,NA
TGTGCCAGCAGTTTCCCCAGCGGATACACAGATACGCAGTATTTT,CASSFPSGYTDTQYF,many,TRBJ2-3,TRBV12-3/TRBV12-4,NA
TGTGCCTGGAGTACCGGAGGGCCCGTCCAAGAGACCCAGTACTTC,CAWSTGGPVQETQYF,many,TRBJ2-5,TRBV30,NA
TGCGCCAGCAGCTTATCCTCGAGTATGCTGTACGAGCAGTACTTC,CASSLSSSMLYEQYF,NA,TRBJ2-7,TRBV5-1,NA
TGTGCCAGCAGTGAGCCGGGCTACGAGCAGTACTTC,CASSEPGYEQYF,NA,TRBJ2-7,TRBV7-9,NA
TGTGCCAGCAGTCCCCGGGGGGGGAGCACTGAAGCTTTCTTT,CASSPRGGSTEAFF,NA,TRBJ1-1,TRBV12-3/TRBV12-4,NA
TGTGCTAGCAGCTTAGGGTTCTCGAACACCGGGGAGCTGTTTTTT,CASSLGFSNTGELFF,many,TRBJ2-2,TRBV7-7,NA
TGTGCCACCAGTGCTGAAAGCGGGGTGGACAATCAGCCCCAGCATTTT,CATSAESGVDNQPQHF,many,TRBJ1-5,TRBV24-1,NA
TGTGCCAGCAGCTTAGCTGCGGGGGCTGAAGCTTTCTTT,CASSLAAGAEAFF,NA,TRBJ1-1,TRBV7-9,NA
TGTGCCAGCAGCGTAGCTAGCGGGACTAAAGATACGCAGTATTTT,CASSVASGTKDTQYF,NA,TRBJ2-3,TRBV9,TRBD2
TGTGCCAGCAGTGGTTTGGCGGCGAACACTGAAGCTTTCTTT,CASSGLAANTEAFF,many,TRBJ1-1,TRBV2,NA
TGTGCCAGCAGCGCCCAGGGGGTATACAATGAGCAGTTCTTC,CASSAQGVYNEQFF,once,TRBJ2-1,TRBV9,TRBD1
TGCAGCGTTGAGTCCGGGAACTCCTACGAGCAGTACTTC,CSVESGNSYEQYF,NA,TRBJ2-7,TRBV29-1,NA
TGTGCCAGCAGTGAAGACCAAGGAGAGACCCAGTACTTC,CASSEDQGETQYF,many,TRBJ2-5,TRBV2,NA
TGTGCCAGCAGCGTTGGGACAGGGGGCTTGTACGAGCAGTACTTC,CASSVGTGGLYEQYF,many,TRBJ2-7,TRBV9,TRBD1